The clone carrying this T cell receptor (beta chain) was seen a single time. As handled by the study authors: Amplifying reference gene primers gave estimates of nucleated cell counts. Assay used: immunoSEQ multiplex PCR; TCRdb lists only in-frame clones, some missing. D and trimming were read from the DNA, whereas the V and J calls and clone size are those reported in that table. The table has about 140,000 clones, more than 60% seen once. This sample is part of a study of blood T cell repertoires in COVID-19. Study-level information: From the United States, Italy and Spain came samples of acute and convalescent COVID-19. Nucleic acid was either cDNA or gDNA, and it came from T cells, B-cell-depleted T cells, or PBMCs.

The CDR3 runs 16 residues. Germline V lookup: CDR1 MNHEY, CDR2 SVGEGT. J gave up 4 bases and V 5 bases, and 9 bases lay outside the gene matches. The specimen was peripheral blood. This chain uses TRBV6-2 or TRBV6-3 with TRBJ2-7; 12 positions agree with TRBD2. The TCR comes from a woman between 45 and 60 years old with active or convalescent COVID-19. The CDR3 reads CASSHERTSGTYEQYF. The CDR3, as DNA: TGTGCCAGCAGTCACGAAAGGACTAGCGGGACTTACGAGCAGTACTTC.